This passage covers 15 T cell receptor beta chains from one sample sequenced in a study of cytomegalovirus exposure and HLA in healthy donors. Use of 60 Vbeta and 13 Jbeta primers characterized the PCR. Clones were read by immunoSEQ multiplex PCR, and TCRdb kept only the in-frame ones, dropping some. Of approximately 200,000 clones listed, roughly 85% were seen once; the top ten hold 2.3%. Sequences were obtained from PBMCs. Receptor source: a woman between 50 and 59 years old in good health and CMV-seronegative.

This rearrangement joins TRBV28 to TRBJ2-1; TRBD1 aligns across 8 bases. Germline lookup yields CDR1 MDHEN and CDR2 SYDVKM. The CDR3 runs to 15 residues. V dropped 3 bases and J dropped 7; count of bases not matched to a gene: 8. The CDR3 region is CASSFERQGRNEQFF. The CDR3 bases are TGTGCCAGCAGTTTCGAAAGACAGGGGAGGAATGAGCAGTTCTTC.

The chain has TRBV30 and TRBJ1-6; D is undetermined. Germline CDR1 reads GTSNPN; CDR2 reads SVGIG (reference sequence). Trimming stripped 0 bases from V and 14 bases from J, with 20 bases between. This CDR3 has 15 amino acids. Here the CDR3 DNA reads TGTGCCTGGAGTGTGCTCCGTATTTCGGGAGGCTCCCTCCACTTT. Translation: CAWSVLRISGGSLHF.

The chain employs TRBV29-1 and TRBJ1-1; D gene uncertain. The V end lost 6 bases, the J end lost 3 bases, and 14 bases lay between the germline ends. Germline CDR1 is SQVTM and CDR2 is ANQGSEA. The CDR3 is 13 residues long. The CDR3 DNA follows: TGCAGCGTCCTCCCCTACGGAGACACTGAAGCTTTCTTT. It is translated as CSVLPYGDTEAFF.

This clone showed up just a few times. The chain combines TRBV9 with TRBJ2-7; TRBD2 is a possible D gene (6 bases). Deletions cut 0 bases from V and 2 bases from J, with 12 bases between. Germline values: CDR1 SGDLS, CDR2 YYNGEE. CDR3 length: 15 amino acids. The CDR3 reads CASSVGLAPAYEQYF. For the CDR3, the DNA is TGTGCCAGCAGCGTAGGGCTAGCGCCCGCCTACGAGCAGTACTTC.

This rearrangement joins TRBV2 to TRBJ1-1, with TRBD1 matching 8 bases. The CDR3 covers 12 residues. V shed 8 bases and J 7 bases; nucleotides not matched to a gene: 6. Germline CDR1 SNHLY, CDR2 FYNNEI. DNA of the CDR3: TGTGCCAGCGGTAGAGGGACAGGTGAAGCTTTCTTT. Its translation is CASGRGTGEAFF.

The gene calls are TRBV27 and TRBJ2-3; TRBD2 matches 7 bases. This CDR3 region has 14 residues. Germline V gene data show CDR1 as MNHEY and CDR2 as SMNVEV (reference sequence). J gave up 3 bases and V 8 bases, and 8 bases lay outside the gene matches. CDR3 DNA: TGTGCCAGCGCAAGACGGGAGGTTACAGATACGCAGTATTTT. Translated: CASARREVTDTQYF.

This chain joins TRBV9 and TRBJ1-4; possibly TRBD1 for D (6 bases). V was shortened by 4 bases and J by 5 bases, with 18 bases between the two germline ends. This CDR3 is built from 16 residues. Germline V gene data show CDR1 as SGDLS and CDR2 as YYNGEE. CDR3 sequence (DNA): TGTGCCAGCAGCCCATCCGGGGGGCAGACGAATGAAAAACTGTTTTTT. Translating gives CASSPSGGQTNEKLFF.

This clone was seen a few times. V usage is TRBV10-3 and J usage is TRBJ1-5, with a weak D call TRBD1 (5 bases). The germline V gene encodes CDR1 ENHRY and CDR2 SYGVKD. CDR3 length: 15 amino acids. V shed 0 bases and J shed 4 bases, with 10 bases lying between them. Here the CDR3 reads CAISESGQMNQPQHF. CDR3 nucleotide sequence: TGTGCCATCAGTGAGTCGGGGCAGATGAATCAGCCCCAGCATTTT.

V usage is TRBV7-8 and J usage is TRBJ2-7, with D maybe TRBD1 (6 bases). Trimming stripped 4 bases from V and 2 bases from J, with 12 bases between. The CDR3 has 14 residues. Germline-derived CDR1 and CDR2 are SGHVS and FQNEAQ. The CDR3 coding sequence is TGTGCCAGCAGCTCAATCAGGGGAACCTACGAGCAGTACTTC. This codes for CASSSIRGTYEQYF.

In the case of this clone: Other nucleotide sequences from this sample produce the same CDR3. The V call is TRBV10-3, the J call TRBJ1-1, with D possibly being TRBD1 (5 bases). CDR3 length equals 13 residues. Between the trimmed V and J ends, which lost 5 bases and 5 bases, there was a span of 12 bases. Germline V gives CDR1 ENHRY, CDR2 SYGVKD. CDR3 nucleotide sequence: TGTGCCATCAGTACAGGTTACGAGACTGAAGCTTTCTTT. This translates into CAISTGYETEAFF.

The chain employs TRBV19 and TRBJ1-5; 10 bases match TRBD1. Trimming cost V 7 bases and J 5 bases; bases outside gene matches: 8. Germline V gene data show CDR1 as LNHDA and CDR2 as SQIVND (reference sequence). The CDR3 contains 15 residues. The CDR3 protein is CASTPDRGRDQPQHF. CDR3 in DNA: TGTGCCAGTACCCCTGACAGGGGGCGTGATCAGCCCCAGCATTTT. The variable domain in full, with the rest retrieved from reference TRBV19 and TRBJ1-5, is DGGITQSPKYLFRKEGQNVTLSCEQNLNHDAMYWYRQDPGQGLRLIYYSQIVNDFQKGDIAEGYSVSREKKESFPLTVTSAQKNPTAFYLCASTPDRGRDQPQHFGDGTRLSIL.

In DNA form, the CDR3 reads TGTGCCAGCAGCAACGCACAAGATACGCAGTATTTT. It translates to CASSNAQDTQYF. The J gene is TRBJ2-3, the V gene TRBV7-9, with D unclear. The V end lost 5 bases, the J end lost 5 bases, and 8 bases lay between the germline ends. The CDR3 has 12 amino acids. Germline assignment: CDR1 SEHNR and CDR2 FQNEAQ (reference sequence).

This clone appeared a single time. CDR3 residues: CASSSGSSYEQYF. In DNA form, the CDR3 reads TGCGCCAGCAGTAGCGGGAGCTCCTACGAGCAGTACTTC. The V and J genes are TRBV10-1 and TRBJ2-7; 8 nucleotides align to TRBD2. This CDR3 is 13 amino acids long. The V segment lost 5 bases and the J segment 0 bases; nucleotides outside the gene matches: 0. Germline loops: CDR1 WNHNN, CDR2 SYGVQD (reference sequence).

The chain uses TRBV2 and TRBJ1-5; 10 bases align to TRBD1. Germline values: CDR1 SNHLY, CDR2 FYNNEI. V trimming: 5 bases; J trimming: 5 bases; junction bases outside the gene matches: 3. The CDR3 covers 14 residues. The CDR3 loop is CASSTGTGDQPQHF. CDR3 in DNA: TGTGCCAGCAGTACCGGGACAGGGGATCAGCCCCAGCATTTT.

J is TRBJ2-1 and V is TRBV5-1; TRBD2 might be the D (5 bases). Trimming took 0 bases from V and 2 from J, leaving 9 bases between them. The length of the CDR3 is 15 residues. The germline CDR1 and CDR2 sequences are SGHRS and YFSETQ. The CDR3 loop is CASSLASGTYNEQFF. As DNA, the CDR3 is TGCGCCAGCAGCTTGGCCTCCGGGACCTACAATGAGCAGTTCTTC.